This T cell receptor (beta chain) is drawn from a study of cytomegalovirus exposure and HLA in healthy donors. This clone was observed a handful of times. The CDR3 has 15 amino acids. Trimming cost V 4 bases and J 6 bases, with 16 bases left between them. Germline V gives CDR1 MGHRA, CDR2 YSYEKL. The PCR had 60 Vbeta and 13 Jbeta primers. Assay used: immunoSEQ multiplex PCR; TCRdb lists only in-frame clones, some missing. The sample lists about 98,000 clones, about 80% occurring once. The sequence came from a man aged 18 to 30 in good health and CMV-seropositive. Material for sequencing was PBMCs. V gene TRBV4-1 combines with J gene TRBJ1-5; TRBD1 might be the D (5 bases). For the CDR3, the DNA is TGCGCCAGCAGCCTCCTCCCAACGGGGGGTCAGCCCCAGCATTTT. Protein: CASSLLPTGGQPQHF.